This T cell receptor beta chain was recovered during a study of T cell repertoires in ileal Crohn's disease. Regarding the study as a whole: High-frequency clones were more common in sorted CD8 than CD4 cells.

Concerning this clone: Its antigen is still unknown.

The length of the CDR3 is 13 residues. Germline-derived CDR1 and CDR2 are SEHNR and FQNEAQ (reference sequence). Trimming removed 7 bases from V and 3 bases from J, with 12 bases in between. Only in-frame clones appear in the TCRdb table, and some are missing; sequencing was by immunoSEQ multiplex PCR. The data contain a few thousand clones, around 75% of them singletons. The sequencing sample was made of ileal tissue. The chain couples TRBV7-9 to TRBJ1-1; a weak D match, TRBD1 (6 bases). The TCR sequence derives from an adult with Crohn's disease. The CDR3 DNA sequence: TGTGCCAGCATGGGACAAGGCGACACTGAAGCTTTCTTT. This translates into CASMGQGDTEAFF.